The rows below give T cell receptor beta chains drawn from one sample of a study of T cells after posttransplantation cyclophosphamide. The repertoire was sequenced with immunoSEQ multiplex PCR; TCRdb's copy has only in-frame clones and lacks some. The data contain 66,000 or so clones, 85% to 95% of them seen just once; the ten biggest clones take up roughly 2.9%. Material: PBMCs. The source is a woman aged 30 to 39 in good health and a related stem cell transplant donor. The CDR3 runs from the conserved cysteine through the conserved F or W. D genes are given only for firm matches. Expanded clones get a size class; other rows say once, few or many, or leave the size out.

clone_size: -; d_call: TRBD2; j_call: TRBJ2-3; v_call: TRBV6-4; cdr3_nt: TGTGCCAGCAGCCCCGGGACTAGCGGGGACACAGATACGCAGTATTTT; cdr3_aa: CASSPGTSGDTDTQYF
clone_size: -; d_call: -; j_call: TRBJ1-6; v_call: TRBV4-3; cdr3_nt: TGCGCCAGCAGCCAAGATACCGCGGCGTATTCACCCCTCCACTTT; cdr3_aa: CASSQDTAAYSPLHF
clone_size: medium-sized; d_call: -; j_call: TRBJ1-5; v_call: TRBV2; cdr3_nt: TGTGCCAGCAGTGCCCTTATGGGGAATCAGCCCCAGCATTTT; cdr3_aa: CASSALMGNQPQHF
clone_size: -; d_call: -; j_call: TRBJ1-2; v_call: TRBV2; cdr3_nt: TGTGCCAGCAGGCTGGACTGGTATGGCTACACCTTC; cdr3_aa: CASRLDWYGYTF
clone_size: few; d_call: -; j_call: TRBJ1-6; v_call: TRBV5-4; cdr3_nt: TGTGCCAGCAGCCCGGGGGGGACGGATAATTCACCCCTCCACTTT; cdr3_aa: CASSPGGTDNSPLHF
clone_size: -; d_call: -; j_call: TRBJ1-5; v_call: TRBV4-1; cdr3_nt: TGCGCCAGCAGCCAGGGTGGAGTATATAGCAATCAGCCCCAGCATTTT; cdr3_aa: CASSQGGVYSNQPQHF
clone_size: -; d_call: TRBD1; j_call: TRBJ1-1; v_call: TRBV7-9; cdr3_nt: TGTGCCAGCAGCCCTACGGCAGGGGGCCACACTGAAGCTTTCTTT; cdr3_aa: CASSPTAGGHTEAFF
clone_size: -; d_call: -; j_call: TRBJ2-4; v_call: TRBV5-6; cdr3_nt: TGTGCCAGCAGCTTGAGGTGGAGGTCCAAAAACATTCAGTACTTC; cdr3_aa: CASSLRWRSKNIQYF
clone_size: -; d_call: TRBD2; j_call: TRBJ2-1; v_call: TRBV6-6; cdr3_nt: TGTGCCAGCAGCGACAAGCGGGGGGGATACAATGAGCAGTTCTTC; cdr3_aa: CASSDKRGGYNEQFF
clone_size: few; d_call: -; j_call: TRBJ1-2; v_call: TRBV29-1; cdr3_nt: TGCAGCGTCGCAGGGTCGGGGATGGATGGCTACACCTTC; cdr3_aa: CSVAGSGMDGYTF
clone_size: -; d_call: -; j_call: TRBJ1-5; v_call: TRBV6-6; cdr3_nt: TGTGCCAGCACTTTACCGACAGGCCCCAATCAGCCCCAGCATTTT; cdr3_aa: CASTLPTGPNQPQHF
clone_size: -; d_call: -; j_call: TRBJ1-3; v_call: TRBV10-1; cdr3_nt: TGCGCCAGCAGTGAAAAGACGGTCCCTGGAAACACCATATATTTT; cdr3_aa: CASSEKTVPGNTIYF
clone_size: -; d_call: -; j_call: TRBJ2-2; v_call: TRBV11-2; cdr3_nt: TGTGCCAGCAGGGTAACAGGGTACCCCGGGGAGCTGTTTTTT; cdr3_aa: CASRVTGYPGELFF
clone_size: -; d_call: -; j_call: TRBJ1-1; v_call: TRBV7-6; cdr3_nt: TGTGCCAGCAGCTTATCATCAGGGGTGAGCACTGAAGCTTTCTTT; cdr3_aa: CASSLSSGVSTEAFF
clone_size: -; d_call: -; j_call: TRBJ1-1; v_call: TRBV5-8; cdr3_nt: TGTGCCAGCAGTACAAGCGGTTTTAGAGCTTTCTTT; cdr3_aa: CASSTSGFRAFF
clone_size: -; d_call: -; j_call: TRBJ2-7; v_call: TRBV10-2; cdr3_nt: TGCGCCAGCAGAGCAAGCCGGACAGCTTCCTACGAGCAGTACTTC; cdr3_aa: CASRASRTASYEQYF
clone_size: -; d_call: TRBD2; j_call: TRBJ2-1; v_call: TRBV2; cdr3_nt: TGTGCCAGCAGCCAACTAGCGGGGCAGTTCTTC; cdr3_aa: CASSQLAGQFF
clone_size: -; d_call: -; j_call: TRBJ2-1; v_call: TRBV20-1; cdr3_nt: TGCAGTGCTAGAGTACTAGATGAGCAGTTCTTC; cdr3_aa: CSARVLDEQFF
clone_size: -; d_call: -; j_call: TRBJ2-7; v_call: TRBV11-2; cdr3_nt: TGTGCCAGCAGCTTGGTCAGGGGATACGAGCAGTACTTC; cdr3_aa: CASSLVRGYEQYF
clone_size: -; d_call: -; j_call: TRBJ1-2; v_call: TRBV5-4; cdr3_nt: TGTGCCAGCAGCGGAGGGGGGGCCCTCCCCCATGGCTACACCTTC; cdr3_aa: CASSGGGALPHGYTF
clone_size: -; d_call: -; j_call: TRBJ2-7; v_call: TRBV28; cdr3_nt: TGTGCCAGCAGTTTCTCGGGCCCCTACGAGCAGTACTTC; cdr3_aa: CASSFSGPYEQYF
clone_size: -; d_call: -; j_call: TRBJ1-4; v_call: TRBV27; cdr3_nt: TGTGCCAGCAGTTTTGAAGGGGTGACAGCAAGTAATGAAAAACTGTTTTTT; cdr3_aa: CASSFEGVTASNEKLFF
clone_size: -; d_call: -; j_call: TRBJ2-1; v_call: TRBV6-1; cdr3_nt: TGTGCCAGCAGGAACTTTGCGACAGCCGAGCAGTTCTTC; cdr3_aa: CASRNFATAEQFF